This T cell receptor (beta chain) was captured by sequencing in a study of somatic mutations in cytotoxic T cells in rheumatoid arthritis. Study overall: A subset of V beta antibody-stained T-cell populations was isolated by flow sorting, reaching nearly 100% purity, and this subset included V beta1+ cells that went on to TCRB sequencing. Study outcomes and limitations: There were about an eighth of the roughly 65 patients in whom the largest CD8+ clone exceeded 20% of CD8+ cells. Within the rheumatoid arthritis patients, CD8+ clonality went up as age increased (Spearman r ~ 0.49). The same was not true of the healthy controls.

TCRdb keeps only in-frame clones here, not all; method: immunoSEQ multiplex PCR. Of more than 35,000 clones listed, roughly 80% are singletons. CDR1 is SEHNR, CDR2 FQNEAQ, per germline (reference sequence). V was cut by 5 bases and J by 0 bases, with 14 bases left in between. The CDR3 spans 16 residues. This clone came up a few times. Antigen: not known. V is TRBV7-9 and J is TRBJ1-5, with a tentative D call TRBD1 (6 bases). The clonotype comes from a man aged 40-49 years in good health. Sequencing input: CD8+ T cells sorted from blood. The CDR3 spells CASSGATGNSNQPQHF. The CDR3 DNA follows: TGTGCCAGCAGCGGTGCCACAGGGAATAGCAATCAGCCCCAGCATTTT.